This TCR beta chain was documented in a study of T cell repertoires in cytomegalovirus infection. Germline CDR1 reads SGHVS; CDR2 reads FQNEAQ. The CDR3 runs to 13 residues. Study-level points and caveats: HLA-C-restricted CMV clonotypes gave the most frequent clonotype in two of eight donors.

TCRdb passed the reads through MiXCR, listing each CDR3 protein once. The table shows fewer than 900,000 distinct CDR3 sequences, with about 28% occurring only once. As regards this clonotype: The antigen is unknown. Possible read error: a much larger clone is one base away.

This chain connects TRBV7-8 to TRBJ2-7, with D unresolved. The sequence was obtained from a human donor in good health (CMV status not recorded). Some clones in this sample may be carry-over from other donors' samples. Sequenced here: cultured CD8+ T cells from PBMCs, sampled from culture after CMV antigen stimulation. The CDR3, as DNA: TGTACCAGCAGCTTACGACCGACCTACGAGCAGTACTTC. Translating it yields CTSSLRPTYEQYF. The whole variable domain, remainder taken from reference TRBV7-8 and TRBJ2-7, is GAGVSQSPRYKVAKRGQDVALRCDPISGHVSLFWYQQALGQGPEFLTYFQNEAQLDKSGLPSDRFFAERPEGSVSTLKIQRTQQEDSAVYLCTSSLRPTYEQYFGPGTRLTVT.